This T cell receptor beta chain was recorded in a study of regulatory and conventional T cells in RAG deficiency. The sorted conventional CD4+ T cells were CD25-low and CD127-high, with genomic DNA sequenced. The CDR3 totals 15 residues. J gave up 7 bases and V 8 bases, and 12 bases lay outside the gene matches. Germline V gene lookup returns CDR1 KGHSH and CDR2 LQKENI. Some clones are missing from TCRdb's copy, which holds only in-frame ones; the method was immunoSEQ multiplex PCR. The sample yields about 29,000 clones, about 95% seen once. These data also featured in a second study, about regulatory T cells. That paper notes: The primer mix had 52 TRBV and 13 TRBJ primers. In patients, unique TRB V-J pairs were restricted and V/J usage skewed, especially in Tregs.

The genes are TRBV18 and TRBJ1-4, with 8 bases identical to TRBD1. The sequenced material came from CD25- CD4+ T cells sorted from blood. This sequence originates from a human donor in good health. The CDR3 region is CASRPGTGMTEKLFF. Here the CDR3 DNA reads TGTGCCAGCCGCCCCGGGACAGGCATGACTGAAAAACTGTTTTTT.